The TCR beta chain under discussion was sequenced for a study of OX40 agonist ivuxolimab in advanced cancers. Whole-study context: Two cutaneous melanoma patients and one hepatocellular carcinoma patient, three in all, had partial responses. Whole-study findings and limits: Antigen specificity was not determined for the expanded peripheral T cells.

Produced via immunoSEQ multiplex PCR; TCRdb's table is partial and in-frame only. The profile shows about 18,000 clones, 80% to 90% of them singletons. V was cut by 5 bases and J by 3 bases, with 11 bases left in between. The CDR3 extends over 13 amino acids. Germline V CDR1 and CDR2: MNHEY, SMNVEV (reference sequence). This clone was counted only a few times. The target antigen is unknown. The sequence was collected from an adult with an advanced solid tumor such as melanoma, head and neck, liver or kidney cancer. The chain employs TRBV27 and TRBJ2-7; D possibly corresponds to TRBD2 (5 bases). Sequenced material: CD4+ or CD8+ T cells sorted from blood, taken in a trial of the OX40 agonist ivuxolimab. The CDR3 reads CASSPGLHYEQYF. DNA for the CDR3: TGTGCCAGCAGTCCCGGACTCCACTACGAGCAGTACTTC.